The clone carrying this TCR beta chain was seen just once. The source of the sample is a study of technical replicates of blood from a few donors. This CDR3 has 15 residues. TCRdb keeps only in-frame clones here, not all; method: immunoSEQ multiplex PCR. Of roughly 7,000 clones listed, 90% to 96% are singletons. The clonotype was recovered from a human donor in good health. V usage is TRBV21-1 and J usage is TRBJ2-7; the table calls TRBD1, which could not be checked here. TRBV21-1 is described as a pseudogene. Sequenced: PBMCs. For the CDR3, the DNA is TGTGCCAGTCCCCTCCGGGACAGGGGGTTTAACGAGCAGTACTTC. Protein: CASPLRDRGFNEQYF.